This T cell receptor (beta chain) was retrieved from a study of T cell repertoires in cytomegalovirus infection (dated by TCRdb to about 2019). Context from the whole study: Donor HLA type was relevant to the analysis, as public TCR beta signatures indicated carriage of CMV infection together with the matching HLA type. Overall study results and their limits: In the ex vivo response, HLA-C-restricted CMV-specific TCR beta clonotypes were dominant, and in two of eight donors the single most frequent clonotype came from this HLA-C-restricted group. In both this cohort and an independent cohort of 352 donors, the cumulative frequency of public TCR beta family members distinguished carriers of CMV infection plus the relevant HLA type.

Taken from cysteine to phenylalanine, the CDR3 has 14 residues. CDR3 DNA is the only sequence kept; it has 42 bases, read in frame from the first base. CDR1 is given as MGHRA and CDR2 as YSYEKL, both from the germline V gene. The V and J ends are trimmed by 0 bases and 7 bases, leaving 10 bases between them. For this clonotype: The antigen this receptor binds is unknown. No base-level quality is on record; no much larger clone is a single base apart.

For sequencing, an Illumina HiSeq 1500 was employed. TCRdb reprocessed the public reads (quality trimming at Q25 with fastp, clone calling with MiXCR) and kept in-frame beta chains. Each record represents a unique CDR3 protein, reported with the most common genes and DNA among its rows. The sample table lists about 180,000 distinct CDR3 sequences, about a sixth of them with a count of one. Together, the top ten hold around 25% of the sample. The sample consisted of CD8+ T cells from PBMCs. Recombination linked TRBV4-1 to TRBJ2-1, with TRBD2 perhaps the D gene, on 5 matching bases. The receptor was derived from a human donor in good health (CMV status not recorded). Some clones in this sample may be carry-over from other donors' samples. The CDR3 protein: CASSQDGRGNEQFF. The sequenced DNA: TGCGCCAGCAGCCAAGATGGACGAGGGAATGAGCAGTTCTTC.